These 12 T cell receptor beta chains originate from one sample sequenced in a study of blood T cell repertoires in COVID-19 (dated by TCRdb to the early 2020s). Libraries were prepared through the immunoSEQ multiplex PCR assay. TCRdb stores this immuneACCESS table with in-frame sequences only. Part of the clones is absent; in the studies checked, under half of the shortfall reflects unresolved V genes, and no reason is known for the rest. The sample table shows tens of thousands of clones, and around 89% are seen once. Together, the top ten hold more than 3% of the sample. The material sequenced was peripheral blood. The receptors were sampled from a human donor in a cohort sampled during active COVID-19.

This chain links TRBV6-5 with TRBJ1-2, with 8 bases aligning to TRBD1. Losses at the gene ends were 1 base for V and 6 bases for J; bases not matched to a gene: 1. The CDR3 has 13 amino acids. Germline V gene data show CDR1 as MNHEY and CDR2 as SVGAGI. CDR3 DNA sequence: TGTGCCAGCAGTTACTACAGGGGGAATGGCTACACCTTC. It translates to CASSYYRGNGYTF.

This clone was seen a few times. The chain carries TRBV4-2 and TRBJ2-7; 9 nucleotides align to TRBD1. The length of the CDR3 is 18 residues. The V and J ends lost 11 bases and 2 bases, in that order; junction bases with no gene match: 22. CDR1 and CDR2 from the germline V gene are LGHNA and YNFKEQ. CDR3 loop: CADSNRDRDTSFPYEQYF. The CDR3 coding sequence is TGTGCCGACTCAAACCGGGACAGGGACACTAGCTTTCCCTACGAGCAGTACTTC.

CDR3 region: CASSWTGDYEQYF. The CDR3 nucleotides read TGTGCCAGCAGTTGGACGGGAGACTACGAGCAGTACTTC. The V call is TRBV27, the J call TRBJ2-7; the D gene is possibly TRBD2 (6 bases). The CDR3 runs to 13 residues. CDR1 and CDR2 from the germline V gene are MNHEY and SMNVEV (reference sequence). Trimming cost V 4 bases and J 3 bases, with 10 bases left between them.

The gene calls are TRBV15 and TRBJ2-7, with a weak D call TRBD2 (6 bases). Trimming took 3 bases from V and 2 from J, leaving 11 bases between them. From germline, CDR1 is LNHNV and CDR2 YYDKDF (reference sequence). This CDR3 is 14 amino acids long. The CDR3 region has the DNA TGTGCCACCAGCAGGTCGGGACTCGCCTACGAGCAGTACTTC. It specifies CATSRSGLAYEQYF.

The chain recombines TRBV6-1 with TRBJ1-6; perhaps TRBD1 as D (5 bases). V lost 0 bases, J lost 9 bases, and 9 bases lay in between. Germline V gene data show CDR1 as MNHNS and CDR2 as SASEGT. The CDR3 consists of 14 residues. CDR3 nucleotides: TGTGCCAGCAGTGAAGCGCGGGGGAGTTCACCCCTCCACTTT. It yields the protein CASSEARGSSPLHF.

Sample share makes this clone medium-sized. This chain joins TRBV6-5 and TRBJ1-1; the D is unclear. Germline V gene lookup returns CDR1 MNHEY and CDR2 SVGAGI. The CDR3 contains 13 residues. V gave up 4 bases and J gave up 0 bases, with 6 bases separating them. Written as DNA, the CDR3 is TGTGCCAGCAGTTCCGAGGTGAACACTGAAGCTTTCTTT. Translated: CASSSEVNTEAFF.

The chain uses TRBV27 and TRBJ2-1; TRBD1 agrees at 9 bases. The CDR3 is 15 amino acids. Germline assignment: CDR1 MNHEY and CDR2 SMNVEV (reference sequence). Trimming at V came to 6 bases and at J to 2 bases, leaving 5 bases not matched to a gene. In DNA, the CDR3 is TGTGCCAGCAGGATAGGACAGGGGACCTACAATGAGCAGTTCTTC. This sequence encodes CASRIGQGTYNEQFF.

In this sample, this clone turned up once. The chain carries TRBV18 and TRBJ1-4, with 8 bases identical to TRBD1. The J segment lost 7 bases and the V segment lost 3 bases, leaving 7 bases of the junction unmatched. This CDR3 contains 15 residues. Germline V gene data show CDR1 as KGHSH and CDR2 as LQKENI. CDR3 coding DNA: TGTGCCAGCTCACCGTACGACAGGGGAGCTGAAAAACTGTTTTTT. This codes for CASSPYDRGAEKLFF.

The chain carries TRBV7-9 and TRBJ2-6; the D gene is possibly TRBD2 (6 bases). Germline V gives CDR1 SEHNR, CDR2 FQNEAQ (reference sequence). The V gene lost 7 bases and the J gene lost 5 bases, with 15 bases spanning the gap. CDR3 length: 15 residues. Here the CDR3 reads CASTTLRGRANVLTF. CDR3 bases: TGTGCCAGCACCACGCTGCGGGGACGGGCCAACGTCCTGACTTTC. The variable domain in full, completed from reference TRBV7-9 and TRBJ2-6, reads DTGVSQNPRHKITKRGQNVTFRCDPISEHNRLYWYRQTLGQGPEFLTYFQNEAQLEKSRLLSDRFSAERPKGSFSTLEIQRTEQGDSAMYLCASTTLRGRANVLTFGAGSRLTVL.

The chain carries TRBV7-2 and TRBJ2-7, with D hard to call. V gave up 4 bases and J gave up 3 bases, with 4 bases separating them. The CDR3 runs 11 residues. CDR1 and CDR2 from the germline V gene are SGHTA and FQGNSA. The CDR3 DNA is TGTGCCAGCAGCTCCTTCTACGAGCAGTACTTC. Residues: CASSSFYEQYF.

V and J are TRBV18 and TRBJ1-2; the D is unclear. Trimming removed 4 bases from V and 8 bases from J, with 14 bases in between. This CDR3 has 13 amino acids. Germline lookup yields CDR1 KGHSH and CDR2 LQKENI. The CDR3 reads CASSHRVTEGYTF. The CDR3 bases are TGTGCCAGCTCACACCGGGTGACGGAGGGCTACACCTTC.

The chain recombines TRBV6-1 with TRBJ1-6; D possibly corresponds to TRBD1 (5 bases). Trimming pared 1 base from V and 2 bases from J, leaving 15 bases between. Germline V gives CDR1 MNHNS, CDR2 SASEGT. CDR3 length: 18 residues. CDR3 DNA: TGTGCCAGCAGTGAAGGACCGGGGGATTGGCCCTATAATTCACCCCTCCACTTT. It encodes CASSEGPGDWPYNSPLHF.